The sequence of this T cell receptor (beta chain) was determined in a study of T cell responses to AZD1222 COVID-19 vaccine. Findings of the study overall: A mostly white British donor set with more females was recruited, and clonal diversity was possibly underestimated.

About this clone: As yet, its antigen is unknown.

Profiling relied on immunoSEQ multiplex PCR, and the TCRdb table lists in-frame clones only, not all of them. The repertoire holds 80,000 to 100,000 clones, just over 85% seen once, with about 9.4% in the top ten. CDR3 length equals 17 residues. Germline trimming cut 4 bases from V and 1 base from J; bases unmatched to any gene: 8. CDR1 and CDR2 (germline): LNHDA, SQIVND (reference sequence). The sequenced sample was peripheral blood, obtained on day 0 of MenACWY control vaccination. The sequence was collected from an adult in good health. The chain joins TRBV19 to TRBJ1-5; 9 bases align to TRBD1. CDR3 sequence reads: CASSTLGQGTSNQPQHF. As DNA, the CDR3 is TGTGCCAGTAGTACCTTAGGACAGGGGACGAGCAATCAGCCCCAGCATTTT.